A single sample is the source of the 27 T cell receptor beta chains below, sequenced in a study of lymphopenia after photon versus proton radiotherapy. Assay: immunoSEQ multiplex PCR; the TCRdb copy retains only in-frame clones and omits some. The table has around 42,000 clones, over 75% seen once; the top ten hold 2.2%. The material sequenced was peripheral blood, taken from a patient treated with photon-based radiotherapy. All receptors derive from a middle-aged man with gastric cancer.

The chain joins TRBV4-1 to TRBJ1-4, with a tentative D call TRBD1 (6 bases). The V gene's germline CDR1 is MGHRA and CDR2 YSYEKL. CDR3 length: 17 amino acids. V gave up 2 bases and J gave up 5 bases, with 18 bases separating them. Here the CDR3 reads CASSQRRQEGHNEKLFF. DNA for the CDR3: TGCGCCAGCAGCCAACGGAGACAGGAAGGCCACAATGAAAAACTGTTTTTT.

The chain combines TRBV7-3 with TRBJ2-3, with D unclear. With 1 base removed from V and 1 base from J, the gap between germline ends came to 12 bases. Germline V gene data show CDR1 as SGHTA and CDR2 as FQGTGA. CDR3 size: 16 residues. CDR3 DNA: TGTGCCAGCAGCTTAATAATGGCCCGGGGCACAGATACGCAGTATTTT. Its protein product is CASSLIMARGTDTQYF.

The gene calls are TRBV7-2 and TRBJ2-7, with 8 bases matching TRBD2. CDR1 is SGHTA, CDR2 FQGNSA, per germline. The CDR3 runs to 15 residues. Trimming at V came to 5 bases and at J to 1 base, leaving 7 bases not matched to a gene. The CDR3 DNA reads TGTGCCAGCAGCCCGGGAGGGACGGAATCCTACGAGCAGTACTTC. Its translation is CASSPGGTESYEQYF.

This clone was counted between two and nine times. The chain employs TRBV9 and TRBJ2-1; perhaps TRBD2 as D (6 bases). Germline loops: CDR1 SGDLS, CDR2 YYNGEE. V lost 1 base and J 0 bases, leaving 14 bases between the germline ends. This CDR3 contains 17 residues. The DNA for the CDR3 is TGTGCCAGCAGCGTACTCCCTAGCGACCTCTCCTACAATGAGCAGTTCTTC. This sequence encodes CASSVLPSDLSYNEQFF. Together with reference TRBV9 and TRBJ2-1, the CDR3 gives the full variable domain: DSGVTQTPKHLITATGQRVTLRCSPRSGDLSVYWYQQSLDQGLQFLIQYYNGEERAKGNILERFSAQQFPDLHSELNLSSLELGDSALYFCASSVLPSDLSYNEQFFGPGTRLTVL.

This clone was observed a few times. The DNA for the CDR3 is TGTGCCAGCTCAGAGGGCATAACTCGAGGGGAGACCCAGTACTTC. This encodes CASSEGITRGETQYF. The chain combines TRBV18 with TRBJ2-5; the D gene is possibly TRBD2 (5 bases). This CDR3 is 15 amino acids long. CDR1 is KGHSH and CDR2 is LQKENI in the germline V gene. Trimming took off 5 bases at V and 5 bases at J, with 18 bases between the two ends. Variable domain in full (rest from reference TRBV18 and TRBJ2-5): NAGVMQNPRHLVRRRGQEARLRCSPMKGHSHVYWYRQLPEEGLKFMVYLQKENIIDESGMPKERFSAEFPKEGPSILRIQQVVRGDSAAYFCASSEGITRGETQYFGPGTRLLVL.

This rearrangement joins TRBV7-2 to TRBJ2-7; 9 bases fit TRBD1. The V gene's germline CDR1 is SGHTA and CDR2 FQGNSA. V gave up 4 bases and J gave up 3 bases; unmatched junction bases: 7. This CDR3 has 15 amino acids. CDR3 region: CASSSAGQGLYEQYF. The CDR3 nucleotides read TGTGCCAGCAGCTCGGCGGGACAGGGACTCTACGAGCAGTACTTC.

The chain uses TRBV18 and TRBJ2-1; no clear D. The ends were cut back, 3 bases at V and 6 bases at J, with 15 bases in the middle. CDR3 size: 15 residues. Germline V gene data show CDR1 as KGHSH and CDR2 as LQKENI. CDR3 bases: TGTGCCAGCTCACCTTGGGTTGATCCTCCCAATGAGCAGTTCTTC. Translation gives CASSPWVDPPNEQFF.

The chain carries TRBV7-3 and TRBJ2-3; D is perhaps TRBD1 or TRBD2 (6 bases each). There are 13 residues in the CDR3. Trimming removed 5 bases from V and 9 bases from J, with 15 bases in between. Looked up from germline, CDR1 is SGHTA and CDR2 is FQGTGA. The CDR3 nucleotides are TGTGCCAGCAGCCCGGGGGCCCCGGGCACGCAGTATTTT. It specifies CASSPGAPGTQYF.

V gene TRBV29-1 combines with J gene TRBJ1-5; 7 bases align to TRBD1. Germline V gives CDR1 SQVTM, CDR2 ANQGSEA. Trimming at V came to 6 bases and at J to 5 bases, leaving 4 bases not matched to a gene. The CDR3 is 12 amino acids. The CDR3 region has the DNA TGCAGCGTACAGGGGTCGGATCAGCCCCAGCATTTT. Amino acids: CSVQGSDQPQHF.

The chain recombines TRBV10-2 with TRBJ2-1; D not certain. The CDR3 runs 15 residues. V lost 2 bases to trimming and J lost 0 bases, with 8 bases between them. From germline, CDR1 is WSHSY and CDR2 SAAADI. The CDR3 DNA reads as TGCGCCAGCAGTGAGGCCTACCCCTCCTACAATGAGCAGTTCTTC. Its protein is CASSEAYPSYNEQFF.

Only one count was recorded for this clone. The V call is TRBV6-1, the J call TRBJ2-7; TRBD2 might be the D (6 bases). CDR1 MNHNS and CDR2 SASEGT come from the germline V gene. The CDR3 spans 13 residues. The V gene lost 4 bases and the J gene lost 6 bases, with 13 bases spanning the gap. The CDR3 spells CASSGRGRSEQYF. The CDR3 DNA reads TGTGCCAGCAGTGGGAGGGGCCGGTCCGAGCAGTACTTC.

The chain links TRBV9 to TRBJ2-1; TRBD2 matches at 11 bases. V dropped 0 bases and J dropped 6; count of bases not matched to a gene: 11. This CDR3 has 18 residues. Germline V gives CDR1 SGDLS, CDR2 YYNGEE. DNA for the CDR3: TGTGCCAGCAGCGTAGCACCCCACCTAGCGGGGGGTCCCAATGAGCAGTTCTTC. This encodes CASSVAPHLAGGPNEQFF.

This chain links TRBV4-3 with TRBJ1-4; D gene unclear. CDR3 size: 15 residues. Trimming took 4 bases from V and 2 from J, leaving 11 bases between them. In germline, CDR1 is LGHNA, CDR2 YSLEER. CDR3 sequence: CASSPLGDTNEKLFF. The CDR3 nucleotides are TGCGCCAGCAGCCCCTTGGGAGACACTAATGAAAAACTGTTTTTT.

A few counts support this clone. This rearrangement joins TRBV29-1 to TRBJ2-7; D assignment may be TRBD1 or TRBD2 (5 bases each). V was cut by 7 bases and J by 5 bases, with 18 bases left in between. Germline V lookup: CDR1 SQVTM, CDR2 ANQGSEA. The CDR3 extends over 13 amino acids. The CDR3 loop reads CSGSGTSGDEQYF. The DNA for the CDR3 is TGCAGCGGATCCGGGACGTCCGGGGACGAGCAGTACTTC.

The rearrangement joins TRBV25-1 to TRBJ1-4, with D perhaps TRBD1 (5 bases). The V end lost 3 bases, the J end lost 2 bases, and 10 bases lay between the germline ends. Germline assignment: CDR1 MGHDK and CDR2 SYGVNS. This CDR3 spans 15 amino acids. The CDR3 spells CASSDSRETNEKLFF. The CDR3 DNA reads TGTGCCAGCAGTGACTCCAGGGAGACTAATGAAAAACTGTTTTTT.

The chain uses TRBV4-3 and TRBJ2-2; 7 nucleotides match TRBD1. V was clipped by 1 base and J by 6 bases; unmatched bases: 5. The germline V gene has CDR1 LGHNA and CDR2 YSLEER. This CDR3 is built from 15 residues. In nucleotides, the CDR3 is TGCGCCAGCAGCCAAGTAGGGGGCTGGGCCGGGGAGCTGTTTTTT. Protein product: CASSQVGGWAGELFF.

CDR3 sequence (DNA): TGTGCCAGCAGTCATGGGACAGGGCCTGGAAACACCATATATTTT. Translated, it gives CASSHGTGPGNTIYF. V is TRBV2 and J is TRBJ1-3; 9 nucleotides match TRBD1. V lost 5 bases, J lost 2 bases, and 4 bases stayed unmatched. CDR1 is SNHLY, CDR2 FYNNEI, per germline. This CDR3 region has 15 residues.

This chain joins TRBV2 and TRBJ2-3; possibly TRBD2 for D (7 bases). Per the germline V gene, CDR1 is SNHLY and CDR2 is FYNNEI. There are 13 residues in the CDR3. The V and J ends lost 11 bases and 3 bases respectively, with 15 bases between them. In nucleotides, the CDR3 is TGTGCCGGAAACAGGGAGGGAACAGATACGCAGTATTTT. It encodes CAGNREGTDTQYF.

This chain joins TRBV7-2 and TRBJ2-7; maybe TRBD1 (6 bases). Germline values: CDR1 SGHTA, CDR2 FQGNSA. The V and J ends lost 5 bases and 3 bases respectively, with 14 bases between them. This CDR3 has 14 amino acids. The CDR3 loop reads CASSPRQGHYEQYF. The CDR3 bases are TGTGCCAGCAGCCCAAGGCAGGGGCACTACGAGCAGTACTTC. Looking up the rest from reference TRBV7-2 and TRBJ2-7 gives the full variable domain: GAGVSQSPSNKVTEKGKDVELRCDPISGHTALYWYRQSLGQGLEFLIYFQGNSAPDKSGLPSDRFSAERTGGSVSTLTIQRTQQEDSAVYLCASSPRQGHYEQYFGPGTRLTVT.

The V and J genes are TRBV5-4 and TRBJ2-3; D is uncertain. The CDR3 extends over 13 amino acids. V was cut by 0 bases and J by 1 base, with 3 bases left in between. Germline CDR1 and CDR2: SGHNT and YYREEE (reference sequence). CDR3 residues: CASSLGRTDTQYF. The DNA of the CDR3 is TGTGCCAGCAGCTTGGGCCGCACAGATACGCAGTATTTT.

The V and J genes are TRBV7-2 and TRBJ2-1, with TRBD2 identical over 10 bases. Germline V gene lookup returns CDR1 SGHTA and CDR2 FQGNSA. V trimming: 2 bases; J trimming: 8 bases; junction bases outside the gene matches: 3. The CDR3 is 14 amino acids. CDR3 in DNA: TGTGCCAGCAGCTTATTAGCGGGGGGCGATGAGCAGTTCTTC. Protein sequence: CASSLLAGGDEQFF.

A note on this clone: An end of the junction differs from the germline gene, which may be a read error. J is TRBJ1-4 and V is TRBV30, with a possible D match to TRBD1 (6 bases). The germline CDR1 and CDR2 sequences are GTSNPN and SVGIG (reference sequence). This CDR3 region has 13 residues. CDR3 DNA: TGTGCCCAAGGCCGGGGGGCGCCGGAAAAACTGCTTTTT. Its translation is CAQGRGAPEKLLF.

The chain has TRBV6-1 and TRBJ1-5, with D tentatively TRBD1 (6 bases). V was trimmed by 11 bases and J by 6 bases, leaving 20 bases between them. Germline V gene lookup returns CDR1 MNHNS and CDR2 SASEGT. The CDR3 loop spans 14 amino acids. In DNA form, the CDR3 reads TGTGCCTCGAGGAACAGGGTAGAAAGTCAGCCCCAGCATTTT. Its translation is CASRNRVESQPQHF.

This clone was observed once. The rearrangement joins TRBV6-5 to TRBJ2-7; TRBD2 matches at 7 bases. The germline gives CDR1 MNHEY, CDR2 SVGAGI. The CDR3 is 15 residues long. V lost 0 bases and J lost 2; bases outside the gene matches: 4. This CDR3 reads CASSYSGRAPYEQYF. In DNA, the CDR3 is TGTGCCAGCAGTTACTCGGGGAGGGCGCCCTACGAGCAGTACTTC.

This clone occurred once. The V gene is TRBV6-6, the J gene TRBJ1-2; D unclear. CDR3 length equals 16 residues. Germline V gene lookup returns CDR1 MNHNY and CDR2 SVGAGI (reference sequence). The V gene lost 5 bases and the J gene lost 2 bases, with 18 bases spanning the gap. The CDR3 region has the DNA TGTGCCAGCAGTCAAAGCCCTACCAGGCCCAACTATGGCTACACCTTC. It translates to CASSQSPTRPNYGYTF.

V gene TRBV11-2 combines with J gene TRBJ2-1; 9 bases fit TRBD2. V lost 5 bases, J lost 7 bases, and 15 bases stayed unmatched. CDR1 and CDR2 from the germline V gene are SGHAT and FQNNGV. This CDR3 has 17 amino acids. CDR3 region: CASSPGRGGKSTNEQFF. In DNA, the CDR3 is TGTGCCAGCAGCCCCGGGCGGGGGGGGAAGAGTACAAATGAGCAGTTCTTC.

The rearrangement uses TRBV7-8 and TRBJ1-4, with unresolved D. V lost 8 bases, J lost 5 bases, and 12 bases lay in between. There are 13 residues in the CDR3. Germline CDR1 and CDR2: SGHVS and FQNEAQ. CDR3 amino acids: CASGRLRNEKLFF. The CDR3 DNA follows: TGTGCCAGCGGACGACTCCGGAATGAAAAACTGTTTTTT.